The sequence of this TCR beta chain was determined in a study of post-analysis software for immune sequencing data (dated by TCRdb to the mid-2010s). At the level of the whole study: Relapsing-remitting, secondary progressive and progressive-relapsing multiple sclerosis were recorded as disease courses, and subtype annotation was lacking for some patients. The patient repertoires were set against 11 previously published healthy control repertoires from donors whose ages ranged from roughly 6 to 27 years. A subset of samples was prepared in parallel using single-end sample barcoding, then pooled and co-amplified after Illumina adapter ligation.

The CDR3 contains 18 residues, cysteine and phenylalanine counted. CDR3 DNA only is kept here, 54 bases in frame from base 1. CDR1 MNHEY and CDR2 SMNVEV were looked up in the germline V gene (reference sequence). TCR beta repertoires were profiled from peripheral blood of 13 young patients with multiple sclerosis to demonstrate the VDJtools post-analysis software. The multiple sclerosis patients were children and adolescents between roughly 6 and 17 years of age. With respect to this clonotype: Its antigen target is currently unknown. A read error may produce the germline difference seen at one junction end.

Libraries were built with PCR. The listed sequencing device is Illumina HiSeq 2500. Unique molecular identifiers were incorporated into TCR beta cDNA libraries to reduce PCR and sequencing biases. Approximately 500,000 cDNA molecules were obtained for every 1 to 10 million input T cells, so each molecule roughly corresponded to one T cell. Patient libraries were prepared and sequenced with the same protocol used for the earlier healthy control dataset. Samples belonging to the same batch were prepared together, multiplexed and sequenced on a shared HiSeq lane. On the authors' methods: MIGEC handled the raw barcoded reads, throwing out single-read molecular identifier groups before consensus assembly and CDR3 extraction. Clonotype tables were post-analysed with VDJtools, normalizing diversity by down-sampling all datasets to the smallest sample size. To correct batch-related cross-sample contamination, repertoire overlap clustering matched CDR3 amino acid sequences but not nucleotide sequences. The public reads were reanalyzed by TCRdb: fastp trimming at Q25, MiXCR alignment, in-frame beta chains only. Duplicate CDR3 protein sequences are folded into a single record with the most common DNA and genes. None of the V and J calls come from the authors' own analysis; TCRdb made them. In this sample the table shows 750,000 to 950,000 distinct CDR3 sequences, roughly 50% of which occur a single time. The ten largest clones represent approximately 4.5% of the sample.

Results and caveats for the whole study, not just this receptor: Compared with controls, multiple sclerosis patients had significantly lower normalized Chao1 diversity, a finding suggesting substantial peripheral T-cell clonal expansion. Direct clustering with F measure showed strong co-clustering of samples prepared in the same batch, prompting a batch-effect correction. Significantly higher frequencies in patients than in controls were found for roughly 5 TRBV segments, including TRBV5-6, TRBV5-1 and TRBV20-1. The control group was slightly older than the multiple sclerosis patient group.

The receptor was isolated from a girl aged 10 to 17 with multiple sclerosis. The chain was built from TRBV27 and TRBJ2-3, and 9 junctional nucleotides match TRBD2. Sequenced: blood. The base sequence is TGTGTCAGCAGTTTACGGCGGGGGGGCAATCGGGGGACAGATACGCAGTATTTT. Translated, this gives CVSSLRRGGNRGTDTQYF.